These 23 T cell receptor beta chains were sequenced from one sample in a study of T cells in localized non-small cell lung cancer. TCRdb keeps only in-frame clones here, not all; method: immunoSEQ multiplex PCR. The profile covers about 1,500 clones, with about a quarter appearing a single time and 12% taken by the ten largest. The sample in question was lung tumor tissue, obtained before any cancer treatment. These receptors were obtained from a male donor at least 60 years old with stage II lung adenocarcinoma.

This clone was counted between two and nine times. This rearrangement joins TRBV6-8 to TRBJ2-1; a weak D match, TRBD1 (6 bases). The CDR3 totals 15 residues. The germline V gene has CDR1 MNHGY and CDR2 SAAAGT. Trimming pared 0 bases from V and 7 bases from J, leaving 13 bases between. CDR3 nucleotide sequence: TGTGCCAGCAGTTACTCGATTACAGGGAGAAATGAGCAGTTCTTC. This translates into CASSYSITGRNEQFF.

There are a few counts of this clone. J is TRBJ1-5 and V is TRBV28; TRBD1 might be the D (5 bases). Germline assignment: CDR1 MDHEN and CDR2 SYDVKM. CDR3 length: 13 residues. V gave up 3 bases and J gave up 9 bases, with 12 bases separating them. This chain's CDR3 is CASSLKGLRPQHF. Written as DNA, the CDR3 is TGTGCCAGCAGTTTGAAGGGGCTTCGGCCCCAGCATTTT.

This clone has just one count. CDR3 protein: CASSLYTDTQYF. CDR3 DNA: TGTGCCAGCAGTTTATACACAGATACGCAGTATTTT. The chain joins TRBV28 to TRBJ2-3; no firm D call. Germline V gene lookup returns CDR1 MDHEN and CDR2 SYDVKM. The CDR3 totals 12 residues. V was trimmed by 1 base and J by 2 bases, leaving 1 base between them.

Relative to its sample, this clone is large. The chain has TRBV11-3 and TRBJ1-5, with D unresolved. Trimming stripped 2 bases from V and 1 base from J, with 6 bases between. The CDR3 has 14 amino acids. In germline, CDR1 is SGHNT, CDR2 YENEEA. The CDR3 region is CASSLPGSNQPQHF. CDR3 in DNA: TGTGCCAGCAGCTTACCGGGGAGCAATCAGCCCCAGCATTTT.

This clone has a handful of counts. V is TRBV28 and J is TRBJ1-5; 9 bases match TRBD1. The germline CDR1 and CDR2 sequences are MDHEN and SYDVKM. V shed 6 bases and J 1 base; nucleotides not matched to a gene: 1. The CDR3 has 14 amino acids. The CDR3 here is CASRDRGSNQPQHF. CDR3 bases: TGTGCCAGCAGAGACAGGGGGAGCAATCAGCCCCAGCATTTT.

The chain uses TRBV25-1 and TRBJ2-3; D may be TRBD2 (5 bases). This CDR3 is built from 13 residues. Between the trimmed V and J ends, which lost 3 bases and 9 bases, there was a span of 13 bases. The germline V gene has CDR1 MGHDK and CDR2 SYGVNS. CDR3 sequence (DNA): TGTGCCAGCAGTGACCTAGCCGGGCGGACGCAGTATTTT. It specifies CASSDLAGRTQYF.

The chain recombines TRBV5-1 with TRBJ1-1; D is undetermined. The ends were cut back, 3 bases at V and 0 bases at J, with 12 bases in the middle. Germline CDR1 SGHRS, CDR2 YFSETQ. The CDR3 is 15 residues long. CDR3 region: CASSSDAGMNTEAFF. The CDR3 bases are TGCGCCAGCAGCTCTGATGCAGGCATGAACACTGAAGCTTTCTTT.

V is TRBV18 and J is TRBJ2-4, with TRBD1 identical over 7 bases. Trimming took 2 bases from V and 9 from J; bases not matched to a gene: 10. Germline lookup yields CDR1 KGHSH and CDR2 LQKENI. The CDR3 runs to 15 residues. CDR3 in amino acids: CASSPVPGQSTIQYF. In nucleotides, the CDR3 is TGTGCCAGCTCACCAGTTCCGGGACAGAGTACCATTCAGTACTTC.

The chain couples TRBV9 to TRBJ2-5; maybe TRBD2 (5 bases). Germline V gene data show CDR1 as SGDLS and CDR2 as YYNGEE. Trimming took 6 bases from V and 3 from J, leaving 9 bases between them. This CDR3 spans 12 amino acids. The CDR3 here is CASTVGEETQYF. The CDR3 nucleotides are TGTGCCAGCACCGTGGGAGAAGAGACCCAGTACTTC.

The V call is TRBV23-1, the J call TRBJ1-2; perhaps TRBD1 as D (6 bases). TRBV23-1 is reported as an ORF; its role is uncertain. The CDR3 runs 13 residues. The V end was cut by 3 bases, the J end by 6 bases, with 11 bases between. CDR3 in DNA: TGCGCCAGCAGTCAGCACAGGGTTCATGGCTACACCTTC. This translates into CASSQHRVHGYTF.

The genes are TRBV18 and TRBJ2-2; D possibly uses TRBD1 or TRBD2 (5 bases each). V lost 7 bases and J 1 base, leaving 13 bases between the germline ends. Germline CDR1 is KGHSH and CDR2 is LQKENI. This CDR3 spans 15 amino acids. CDR3 sequence (DNA): TGTGCCAGCTTAAGGGACCAACAGAACACCGGGGAGCTGTTTTTT. Translated: CASLRDQQNTGELFF.

This clone rates as large. The V and J genes are TRBV29-1 and TRBJ2-7, with D tentatively TRBD1 or TRBD2 (5 bases each). Germline V gene data show CDR1 as SQVTM and CDR2 as ANQGSEA. The ends were cut back, 6 bases at V and 6 bases at J, with 18 bases in the middle. This CDR3 has 13 residues. CDR3 sequence (DNA): TGCAGCGTGCGACTCCGGGACCCAGGCGAGCAGTACTTC. It codes for CSVRLRDPGEQYF.

A few counts support this clone. The chain has TRBV9 and TRBJ2-2, with D hard to call. CDR1 and CDR2 (germline): SGDLS, YYNGEE. The V gene lost 4 bases and the J gene lost 0 bases, with 7 bases spanning the gap. This CDR3 is built from 14 residues. DNA for the CDR3: TGTGCCAGCAGCCCCAGCACGAACACCGGGGAGCTGTTTTTT. Translated, it gives CASSPSTNTGELFF.

This clone is labeled as medium-sized (0.01 to 0.1%). This rearrangement joins TRBV6-8 to TRBJ1-1, with D perhaps TRBD1 (5 bases). The germline gives CDR1 MNHGY, CDR2 SAAAGT. CDR3 length: 15 amino acids. V gave up 6 bases and J gave up 6 bases, with 20 bases separating them. CDR3 nucleotide sequence: TGTGCCAGCAGCTATCTGACAGCCTCATCGGCTGAAGCTTTCTTT. Residues: CASSYLTASSAEAFF.

The DNA of the CDR3 is TGTGCCAGCAGCATGACGGAGTCCTCCTACGAGCAGTACTTC. Amino acids: CASSMTESSYEQYF. The chain employs TRBV9 and TRBJ2-7; D call uncertain. Germline CDR1 and CDR2: SGDLS and YYNGEE. V lost 4 bases to trimming and J lost 0 bases, with 11 bases between them. The CDR3 is 14 amino acids.

This clone has only a few counts. V is TRBV10-1 and J is TRBJ2-1, with a possible D match to TRBD1 (5 bases). Germline V lookup: CDR1 WNHNN, CDR2 SYGVQD (reference sequence). V was pared by 2 bases and J by 4 bases, with 9 bases between. CDR3 length: 14 residues. This CDR3 reads CASSEIDSYNEQFF. Written as DNA, the CDR3 is TGCGCCAGCAGTGAGATAGACAGTTACAATGAGCAGTTCTTC.

Sample share makes this clone medium-sized (0.01 to 0.1%). The CDR3 is CASSLVASGTDTQYF. As DNA, the CDR3 is TGTGCCAGCAGCTTAGTGGCTAGCGGCACAGATACGCAGTATTTT. V and J are TRBV11-3 and TRBJ2-3; tentative D call: TRBD2 (6 bases). The germline V and J ends were trimmed by 1 base and 1 base, with 9 bases remaining between them. From germline, CDR1 is SGHNT and CDR2 YENEEA. The CDR3 covers 15 residues.

The J gene is TRBJ2-6, the V gene TRBV19; no reliable D call. Germline CDR1 reads LNHDA; CDR2 reads SQIVND (reference sequence). The CDR3 loop spans 15 amino acids. Trimming stripped 2 bases from V and 4 bases from J, with 9 bases between. The CDR3 region is CASSIMAYGANVLTF. The CDR3 region has the DNA TGTGCCAGTAGTATAATGGCTTACGGGGCCAACGTCCTGACTTTC.

The chain joins TRBV10-1 to TRBJ2-1; perhaps TRBD1 as D (6 bases). CDR1 and CDR2 from the germline V gene are WNHNN and SYGVQD (reference sequence). Deletions cut 2 bases from V and 6 bases from J, with 8 bases between. This CDR3 is built from 13 residues. The CDR3: CASSEIGGNEQFF. For the CDR3, the DNA is TGCGCCAGCAGTGAGATAGGGGGCAATGAGCAGTTCTTC.

CDR3 bases: TGTGCCAGTAGTCCGCTGAGACTAGCGGGCCAAGAGACCCAGTACTTC. Protein: CASSPLRLAGQETQYF. The chain combines TRBV19 with TRBJ2-5; the match to TRBD2 covers 10 bases. Germline loops: CDR1 LNHDA, CDR2 SQIVND (reference sequence). Losses at the gene ends were 5 bases for V and 1 base for J; bases not matched to a gene: 7. This CDR3 spans 16 amino acids.

The chain uses TRBV5-1 and TRBJ2-2, with D unresolved. The CDR3 runs to 15 residues. Trimming pared 0 bases from V and 6 bases from J, leaving 12 bases between. Germline CDR1 reads SGHRS; CDR2 reads YFSETQ. The CDR3 coding sequence is TGCGCCAGCAGCTTGGTCGGTAGCCGAGCCGGGGAGCTGTTTTTT. This sequence encodes CASSLVGSRAGELFF.

The chain couples TRBV28 to TRBJ2-2, with 12 bases that match TRBD2. Trimming at V came to 5 bases and at J to 5 bases, leaving 3 bases not matched to a gene. Germline V gives CDR1 MDHEN, CDR2 SYDVKM. This CDR3 is 15 amino acids long. The DNA of the CDR3 is TGTGCCAGCAGTCTTGGGACTAGCGGGACCGGGGAGCTGTTTTTT. Protein: CASSLGTSGTGELFF.

This clone came up a few times. This chain links TRBV11-3 with TRBJ1-2; 8 positions match TRBD1. Germline CDR1 SGHNT, CDR2 YENEEA. V shed 7 bases, J shed 5 bases, and the junction held 12 bases outside the gene matches. The length of the CDR3 is 15 residues. The CDR3 DNA reads TGTGCCAGCACCGTCTTACAGGGGGGTCGTTATGGCTACACCTTC. Translation gives CASTVLQGGRYGYTF.